This T cell receptor beta chain was sequenced in a study of cytomegalovirus exposure and HLA in healthy donors. Study findings and constraints: An analysis that came later showed most CMV-associated TCR beta chains appearing HLA-restricted. The study designated 150 to 200 TCR beta chains cytomegalovirus-associated.

CDR3 length equals 13 residues. The V and J ends lost 10 bases and 3 bases respectively, with 15 bases between them. CDR1 is LNHDA and CDR2 is SQIVND in the germline V gene (reference sequence). 60 Vbeta and 13 Jbeta primers were used in PCR. The method was immunoSEQ multiplex PCR; TCRdb's version includes in-frame clones alone and lacks a portion of them. This table has about 220,000 clones, over 75% appearing once. A note on this clone: Its antigen is still unknown.

Healthy donors of bone marrow made up the group. The sample comprised PBMCs. The TCR originated in a male donor in good health and CMV-seronegative. The rearrangement uses TRBV19 and TRBJ1-1; weak D call: TRBD1 (6 bases). The CDR3 protein is CATNTGPDTEAFF. In DNA form, the CDR3 reads TGTGCCACCAACACAGGGCCGGACACTGAAGCTTTCTTT.